Listed here are 5 T cell receptor beta chains from one sample, sequenced in a study of radiotherapy plus CTLA-4 blockade in lung cancer. Sequenced by immunoSEQ multiplex PCR; TCRdb stores in-frame clones only, minus some. This table holds tens of thousands of clones, less than 85% found once. The source was peripheral blood, collected from a patient treated with radiotherapy plus ipilimumab. The receptors originated from a human donor with non-small cell lung cancer who had stable disease on radiotherapy plus ipilimumab.

The chain uses TRBV2 and TRBJ2-7; D call uncertain. The V end was cut by 1 base, the J end by 2 bases, with 6 bases between. The CDR3 runs to 13 residues. Germline V lookup: CDR1 SNHLY, CDR2 FYNNEI. CDR3 protein: CASSEGRAYEQYF. CDR3 bases: TGTGCCAGCAGTGAAGGTCGGGCCTACGAGCAGTACTTC.

This chain links TRBV5-1 with TRBJ2-3, with D uncertain. V was shortened by 0 bases and J by 4 bases, with 9 bases between the two germline ends. CDR1 and CDR2 from the germline V gene are SGHRS and YFSETQ. The CDR3 length is 14 residues. CDR3: CASSLDLPADTQYF. The CDR3 DNA is TGCGCCAGCAGCTTGGACCTGCCCGCAGATACGCAGTATTTT.

The V call is TRBV2, the J call TRBJ2-1; tentative D call: TRBD2 (5 bases). This CDR3 spans 15 amino acids. CDR1 is SNHLY and CDR2 is FYNNEI in the germline V gene. V was clipped by 5 bases and J by 3 bases, with 14 bases between them. The DNA for the CDR3 is TGTGCCAGCAGTCCTAACCCAGGACTCTACAATGAGCAGTTCTTC. This codes for CASSPNPGLYNEQFF.

This sequence joins TRBV12-5 and TRBJ2-5; no reliable D call. With 6 bases removed from V and 9 bases from J, the gap between germline ends came to 8 bases. This CDR3 has 10 residues. Per the germline V gene, CDR1 is LGHNT and CDR2 is FRNRAP. The DNA of the CDR3 is TGTGCTAGTGGGGACCGTCCCCAGTACTTC. Its translation: CASGDRPQYF.

This chain links TRBV11-2 with TRBJ2-2; D is uncertain. The length of the CDR3 is 13 residues. V lost 5 bases to trimming and J lost 5 bases, with 9 bases between them. Germline CDR1 reads SGHAT; CDR2 reads FQNNGV. CDR3 loop: CASSPLVTGELFF. CDR3 DNA: TGTGCCAGCAGCCCATTGGTGACCGGGGAGCTGTTTTTT.